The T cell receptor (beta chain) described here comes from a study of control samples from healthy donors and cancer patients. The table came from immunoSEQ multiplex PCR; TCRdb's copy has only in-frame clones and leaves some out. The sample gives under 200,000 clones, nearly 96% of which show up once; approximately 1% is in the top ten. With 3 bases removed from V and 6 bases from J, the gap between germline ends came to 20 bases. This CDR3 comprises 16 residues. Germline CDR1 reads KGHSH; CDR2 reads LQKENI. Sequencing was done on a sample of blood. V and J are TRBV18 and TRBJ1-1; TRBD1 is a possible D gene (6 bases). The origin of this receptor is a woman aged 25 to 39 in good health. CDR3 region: CASSPRRDITSAEAFF. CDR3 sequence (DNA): TGTGCCAGCTCACCGAGACGGGACATCACGTCGGCTGAAGCTTTCTTT.